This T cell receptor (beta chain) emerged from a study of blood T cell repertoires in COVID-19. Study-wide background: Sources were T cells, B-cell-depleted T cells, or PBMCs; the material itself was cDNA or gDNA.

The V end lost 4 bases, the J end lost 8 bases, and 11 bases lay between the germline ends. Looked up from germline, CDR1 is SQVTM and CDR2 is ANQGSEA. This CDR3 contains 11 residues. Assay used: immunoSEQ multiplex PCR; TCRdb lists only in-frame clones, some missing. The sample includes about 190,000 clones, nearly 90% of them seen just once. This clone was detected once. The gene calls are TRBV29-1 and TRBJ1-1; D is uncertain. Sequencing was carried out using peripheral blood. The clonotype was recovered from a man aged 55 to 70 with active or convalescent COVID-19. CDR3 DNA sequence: TGCAGCGTTGTAGCCATGACGGAAGCTTTCTTT. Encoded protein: CSVVAMTEAFF.